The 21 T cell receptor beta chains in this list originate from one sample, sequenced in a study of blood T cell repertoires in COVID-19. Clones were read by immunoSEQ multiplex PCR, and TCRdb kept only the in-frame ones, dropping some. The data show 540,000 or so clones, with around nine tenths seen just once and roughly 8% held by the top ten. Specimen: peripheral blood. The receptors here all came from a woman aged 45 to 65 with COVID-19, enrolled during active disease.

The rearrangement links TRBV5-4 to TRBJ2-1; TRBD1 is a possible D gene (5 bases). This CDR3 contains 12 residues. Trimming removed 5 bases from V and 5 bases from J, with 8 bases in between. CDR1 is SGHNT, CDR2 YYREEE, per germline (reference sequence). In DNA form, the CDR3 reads TGTGCCAGCAGGAAAGGGGACAATGAGCAGTTCTTC. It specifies CASRKGDNEQFF.

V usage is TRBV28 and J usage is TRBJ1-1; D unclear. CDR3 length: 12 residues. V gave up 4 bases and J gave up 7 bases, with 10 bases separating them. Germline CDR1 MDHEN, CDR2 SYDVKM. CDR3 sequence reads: CASSSLPYEAFF. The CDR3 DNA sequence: TGTGCCAGCAGTTCTCTCCCCTATGAAGCTTTCTTT.

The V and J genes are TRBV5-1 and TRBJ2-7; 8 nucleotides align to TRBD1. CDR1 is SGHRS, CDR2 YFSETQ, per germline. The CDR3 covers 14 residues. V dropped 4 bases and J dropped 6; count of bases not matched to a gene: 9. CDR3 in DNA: TGCGCCAGCAGCGTTGGACAGGGATTAGCCGAGCAGTACTTC. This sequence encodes CASSVGQGLAEQYF.

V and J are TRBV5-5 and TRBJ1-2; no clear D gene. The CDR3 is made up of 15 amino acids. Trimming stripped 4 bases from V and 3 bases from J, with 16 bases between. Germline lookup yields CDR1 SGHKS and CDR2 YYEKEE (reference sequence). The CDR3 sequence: CASSPGGSPYYGYTF. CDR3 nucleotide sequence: TGTGCCAGCAGCCCCGGAGGCAGCCCTTACTATGGCTACACCTTC.

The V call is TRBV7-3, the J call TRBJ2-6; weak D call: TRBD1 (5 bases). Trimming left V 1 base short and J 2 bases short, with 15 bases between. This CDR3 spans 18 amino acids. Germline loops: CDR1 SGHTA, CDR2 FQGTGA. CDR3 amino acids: CASSLNPTGSAGANVLTF. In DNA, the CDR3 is TGTGCCAGCAGCTTAAACCCCACAGGATCGGCTGGGGCCAACGTCCTGACTTTC.

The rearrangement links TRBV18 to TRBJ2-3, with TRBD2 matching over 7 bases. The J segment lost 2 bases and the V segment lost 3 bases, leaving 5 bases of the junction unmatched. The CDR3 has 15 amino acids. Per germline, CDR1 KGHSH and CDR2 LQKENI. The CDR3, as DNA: TGTGCCAGCTCACCGTCGGCGGGGGTCACAGATACGCAGTATTTT. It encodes CASSPSAGVTDTQYF.

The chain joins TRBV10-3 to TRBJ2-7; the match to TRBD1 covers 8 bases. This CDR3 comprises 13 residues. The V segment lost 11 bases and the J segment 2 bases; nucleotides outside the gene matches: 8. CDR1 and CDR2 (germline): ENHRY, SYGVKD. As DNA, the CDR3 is TGTGCCCTCGGGACAGGCCAAACCTACGAGCAGTACTTC. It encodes CALGTGQTYEQYF.

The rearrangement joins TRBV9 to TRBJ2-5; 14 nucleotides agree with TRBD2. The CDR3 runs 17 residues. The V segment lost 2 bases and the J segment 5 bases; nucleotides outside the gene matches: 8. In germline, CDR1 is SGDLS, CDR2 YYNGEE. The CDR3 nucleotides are TGTGCCAGCAGCGTTCCGGGACTAGCGGGGGCGGACGAGACCCAGTACTTC. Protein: CASSVPGLAGADETQYF.

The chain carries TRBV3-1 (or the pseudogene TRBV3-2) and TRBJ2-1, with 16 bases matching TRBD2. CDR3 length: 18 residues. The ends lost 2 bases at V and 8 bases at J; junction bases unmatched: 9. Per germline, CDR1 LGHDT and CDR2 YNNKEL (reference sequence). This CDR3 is CASSQRWGLAGGLDEQFF. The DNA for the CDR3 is TGTGCCAGCAGCCAAAGGTGGGGACTAGCGGGGGGGCTGGATGAGCAGTTCTTC.

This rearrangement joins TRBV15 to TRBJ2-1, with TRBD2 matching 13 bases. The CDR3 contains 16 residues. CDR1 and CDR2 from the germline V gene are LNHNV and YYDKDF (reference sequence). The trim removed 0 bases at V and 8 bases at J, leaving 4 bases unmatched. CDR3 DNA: TGTGCCACCAGCAGAGAGACTAGCGGGGGGTTGGATGAGCAGTTCTTC. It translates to CATSRETSGGLDEQFF.

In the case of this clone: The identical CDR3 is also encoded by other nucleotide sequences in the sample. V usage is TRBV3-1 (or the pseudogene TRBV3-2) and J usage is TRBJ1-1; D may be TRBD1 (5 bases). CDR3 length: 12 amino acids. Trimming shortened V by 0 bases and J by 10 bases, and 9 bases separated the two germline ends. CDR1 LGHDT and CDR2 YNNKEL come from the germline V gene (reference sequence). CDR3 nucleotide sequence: TGTGCCAGCAGCCAAGATTCAGGGCGAGCTTTCTTT. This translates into CASSQDSGRAFF.

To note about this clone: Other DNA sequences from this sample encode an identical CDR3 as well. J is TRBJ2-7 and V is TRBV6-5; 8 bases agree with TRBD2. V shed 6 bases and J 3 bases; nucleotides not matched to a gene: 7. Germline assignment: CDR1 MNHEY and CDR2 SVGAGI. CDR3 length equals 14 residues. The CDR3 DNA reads TGTGCCAGCAGGCCCCCGGGGGGGAGCTACGAGCAGTACTTC. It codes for CASRPPGGSYEQYF.

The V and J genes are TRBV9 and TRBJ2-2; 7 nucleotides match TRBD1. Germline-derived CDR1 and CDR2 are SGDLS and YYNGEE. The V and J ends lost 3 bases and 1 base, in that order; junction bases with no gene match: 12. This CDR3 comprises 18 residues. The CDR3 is CASSGKLTGDGNTGELFF. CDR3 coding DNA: TGTGCCAGCAGCGGTAAACTAACAGGGGACGGGAACACCGGGGAGCTGTTTTTT.

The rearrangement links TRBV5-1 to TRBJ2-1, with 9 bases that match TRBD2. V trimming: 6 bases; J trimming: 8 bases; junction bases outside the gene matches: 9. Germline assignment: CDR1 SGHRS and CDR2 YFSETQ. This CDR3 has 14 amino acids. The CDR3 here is CASTAGGGVDEQFF. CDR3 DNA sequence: TGCGCCAGCACGGCGGGCGGGGGGGTGGATGAGCAGTTCTTC.

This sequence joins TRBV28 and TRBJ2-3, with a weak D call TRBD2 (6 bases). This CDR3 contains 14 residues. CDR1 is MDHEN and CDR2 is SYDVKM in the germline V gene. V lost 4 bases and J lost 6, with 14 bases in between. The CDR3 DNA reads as TGTGCCAGCAGTTCACGGGGGTCCGGGGATACGCAGTATTTT. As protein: CASSSRGSGDTQYF.

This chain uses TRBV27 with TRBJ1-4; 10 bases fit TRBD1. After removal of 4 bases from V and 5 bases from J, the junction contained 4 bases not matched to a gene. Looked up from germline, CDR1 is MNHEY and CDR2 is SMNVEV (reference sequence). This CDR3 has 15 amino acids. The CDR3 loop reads CASSSWTGGNEKLFF. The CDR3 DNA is TGTGCCAGCAGTTCATGGACAGGGGGGAATGAAAAACTGTTTTTT.

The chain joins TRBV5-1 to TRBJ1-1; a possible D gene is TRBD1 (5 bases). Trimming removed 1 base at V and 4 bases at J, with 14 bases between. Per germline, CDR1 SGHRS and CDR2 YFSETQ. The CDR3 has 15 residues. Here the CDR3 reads CASSLSGNGGTEAFF. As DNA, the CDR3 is TGCGCCAGCAGCTTGTCGGGTAACGGGGGCACTGAAGCTTTCTTT.

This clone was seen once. CDR3 nucleotides: TGTGCCAGCAGCTTGTTAAGGGGAAGAAACACCATATATTTT. It yields the protein CASSLLRGRNTIYF. J is TRBJ1-3 and V is TRBV5-6; possibly TRBD1 for D (5 bases). Germline-derived CDR1 and CDR2 are SGHDT and YYEEEE. The germline V and J ends were trimmed by 1 base and 5 bases, with 10 bases remaining between them. CDR3 length: 14 amino acids. Variable domain in full (rest from reference TRBV5-6 and TRBJ1-3): DAGVTQSPTHLIKTRGQQVTLRCSPKSGHDTVSWYQQALGQGPQFIFQYYEEEERQRGNFPDRFSGHQFPNYSSELNVNALLLGDSALYLCASSLLRGRNTIYFGEGSWLTVV.

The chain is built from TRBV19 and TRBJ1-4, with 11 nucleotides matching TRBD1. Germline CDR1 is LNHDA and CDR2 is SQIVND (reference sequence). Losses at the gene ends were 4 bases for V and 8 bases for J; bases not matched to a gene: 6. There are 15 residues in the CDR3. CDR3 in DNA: TGTGCCAGTAGTACACGGACAGGGGGCGCGGAAAAACTGTTTTTT. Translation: CASSTRTGGAEKLFF.

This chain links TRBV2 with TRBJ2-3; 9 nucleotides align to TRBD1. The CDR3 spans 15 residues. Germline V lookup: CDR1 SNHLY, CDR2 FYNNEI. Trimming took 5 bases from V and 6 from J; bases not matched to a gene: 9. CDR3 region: CASSHTQGAGDTQYF. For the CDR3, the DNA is TGTGCCAGCAGTCATACACAGGGGGCGGGGGATACGCAGTATTTT. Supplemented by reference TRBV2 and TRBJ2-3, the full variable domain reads EPEVTQTPSHQVTQMGQEVILRCVPISNHLYFYWYRQILGQKVEFLVSFYNNEISEKSEIFDDQFSVERPDGSNFTLKIRSTKLEDSAMYFCASSHTQGAGDTQYFGPGTRLTVL.

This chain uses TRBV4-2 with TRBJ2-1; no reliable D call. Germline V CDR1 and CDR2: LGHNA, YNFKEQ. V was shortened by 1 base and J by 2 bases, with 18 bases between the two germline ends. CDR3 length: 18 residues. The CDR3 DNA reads TGTGCCAGCAGCCAAGCCCCACCTCTACAGTGGACCTACAATGAGCAGTTCTTC. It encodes CASSQAPPLQWTYNEQFF.